One and the same sample provided the 5 T cell receptor beta chains below, sequenced in a study of chemoradiotherapy in HPV16-positive cancers. Assay used: immunoSEQ multiplex PCR; TCRdb lists only in-frame clones, some missing. In the table there are about 14,000 clones, about four fifths of which are singletons. Sampling took place from a patient who underwent chemoradiotherapy. Every receptor here comes from a human donor with HPV-associated anogenital cancer.

V usage is TRBV2 and J usage is TRBJ2-1, with a tentative D call TRBD1 (6 bases). The CDR3 extends over 14 amino acids. CDR1 and CDR2 (germline): SNHLY, FYNNEI. V was trimmed by 3 bases and J by 5 bases, leaving 11 bases between them. As DNA, the CDR3 is TGTGCCAGCAGTGATTGGACAGACCACAATGAGCAGTTCTTC. This gives the protein CASSDWTDHNEQFF.

V is TRBV28 and J is TRBJ2-7; D might be TRBD1 (6 bases). Germline CDR1 and CDR2: MDHEN and SYDVKM. Trimming removed 6 bases at V and 2 bases at J, with 11 bases between. This CDR3 has 13 amino acids. CDR3 DNA sequence: TGTGCCAGCAGGATACAGGGAGCCTACGAGCAGTACTTC. Translating it yields CASRIQGAYEQYF.

This sequence joins TRBV4-1 and TRBJ2-3; 11 bases are shared with TRBD2. V was clipped by 4 bases and J by 2 bases; unmatched bases: 8. The length of the CDR3 is 17 residues. Germline V gives CDR1 MGHRA, CDR2 YSYEKL. CDR3 amino acids: CASSRTPTSGDTDTQYF. In DNA, the CDR3 is TGCGCCAGCAGCCGCACCCCGACTAGCGGGGACACAGATACGCAGTATTTT.

This chain links TRBV7-9 with TRBJ1-3, with D unclear. With 5 bases removed from V and 5 bases from J, the gap between germline ends came to 10 bases. Germline V gene lookup returns CDR1 SEHNR and CDR2 FQNEAQ (reference sequence). The CDR3 length is 13 residues. The chain's CDR3 is CASSPPTRNTIYF. CDR3 DNA: TGTGCCAGCAGCCCCCCTACTCGAAACACCATATATTTT.

This clone occurred a few times. The chain links TRBV4-2 to TRBJ1-1, with D perhaps TRBD1 (5 bases). CDR1 and CDR2 (germline): LGHNA, YNFKEQ. The CDR3 is made up of 15 amino acids. Trimming left V 0 bases short and J 5 bases short, with 13 bases between. CDR3 nucleotide sequence: TGTGCCAGCAGCCAAGAAGGACCGGGGGAAACTGAAGCTTTCTTT. Translated: CASSQEGPGETEAFF.